Listed here are 24 T cell receptor beta chains from one sample, sequenced in a study of T cell responses to AZD1222 COVID-19 vaccine. Generated by immunoSEQ multiplex PCR, the TCRdb table keeps only in-frame clones and is missing some. The table has approximately 81,000 clones, 83% seen once. Sample: peripheral blood, taken 28 days after the second AZD1222 dose. These receptors all come from an adult who received the AZD1222 COVID-19 vaccine.

The genes are TRBV18 and TRBJ1-6; D is unresolved. The CDR3 length is 16 residues. Germline V gene lookup returns CDR1 KGHSH and CDR2 LQKENI. Deletions cut 4 bases from V and 5 bases from J, with 15 bases between. CDR3 region: CASSRLEWVDNSPLHF. The CDR3 DNA follows: TGTGCCAGCTCACGACTCGAGTGGGTTGATAATTCACCCCTCCACTTT.

The rearrangement uses TRBV3-1 (or the pseudogene TRBV3-2) and TRBJ1-5, with 7 bases aligning to TRBD1. The J segment lost 0 bases and the V segment lost 1 base, leaving 3 bases of the junction unmatched. This CDR3 contains 16 residues. Germline V gene data show CDR1 as LGHDT and CDR2 as YNNKEL (reference sequence). The CDR3 region has the DNA TGTGCCAGCAGCCAAGGGACAGGATATAGCAATCAGCCCCAGCATTTT. Translating it yields CASSQGTGYSNQPQHF.

The chain recombines TRBV15 with TRBJ1-1; TRBD1 might be the D (6 bases). The CDR3 extends over 15 amino acids. Between the trimmed V and J ends, which lost 1 base and 1 base, there was a span of 10 bases. Germline V gene data show CDR1 as LNHNV and CDR2 as YYDKDF (reference sequence). CDR3 sequence (DNA): TGTGCCACCAGCAGAGTCCGGGGGCGGAACACTGAAGCTTTCTTT. This sequence encodes CATSRVRGRNTEAFF.

V gene TRBV5-4 combines with J gene TRBJ2-2, with D unresolved. The CDR3 runs 13 residues. Germline CDR1 SGHNT, CDR2 YYREEE (reference sequence). Trimming pared 1 base from V and 10 bases from J, leaving 11 bases between. The CDR3 is CASSLQVAEELFF. For the CDR3, the DNA is TGTGCCAGCAGCTTGCAGGTAGCTGAGGAGCTGTTTTTT.

The chain combines TRBV27 with TRBJ2-1, with 11 bases matching TRBD2. This CDR3 comprises 16 residues. J gave up 9 bases and V 4 bases, and 11 bases lay outside the gene matches. Germline-derived CDR1 and CDR2 are MNHEY and SMNVEV (reference sequence). In nucleotides, the CDR3 is TGTGCCAGCAGTTCCCAGGGACTAGCGGAGCAAGGTGAGCAGTTCTTC. Translation gives CASSSQGLAEQGEQFF.

The count of this clone is one. This rearrangement joins TRBV5-1 to TRBJ1-1, with TRBD1 as a possible D gene (5 bases). V dropped 3 bases and J dropped 5 bases, with 11 bases sitting between them. CDR3 length: 13 amino acids. Looked up from germline, CDR1 is SGHRS and CDR2 is YFSETQ. The CDR3 is CASSSYEGTEAFF. In nucleotides, the CDR3 is TGCGCCAGCAGCTCGTACGAGGGGACTGAAGCTTTCTTT. The full variable domain, rest sourced from reference TRBV5-1 and TRBJ1-1, is KAGVTQTPRYLIKTRGQQVTLSCSPISGHRSVSWYQQTPGQGLQFLFEYFSETQRNKGNFPGRFSGRQFSNSRSEMNVSTLELGDSALYLCASSSYEGTEAFFGQGTRLTVV.

The chain links TRBV7-8 to TRBJ2-7; perhaps TRBD2 as D (6 bases). CDR3 length: 21 residues. The germline gives CDR1 SGHVS, CDR2 FQNEAQ. The V gene lost 0 bases and the J gene lost 3 bases, with 30 bases spanning the gap. This CDR3 reads CASSLAWPGQADYYPGYEQYF. DNA of the CDR3: TGTGCCAGCAGCTTAGCTTGGCCGGGGCAGGCGGACTATTACCCGGGCTACGAGCAGTACTTC.

The chain couples TRBV5-8 to TRBJ2-7; D might be TRBD2 (7 bases). CDR3 length equals 17 residues. Germline values: CDR1 SGHTS, CDR2 YDEGEE. V was cut by 1 base and J by 6 bases, with 23 bases left in between. CDR3 coding DNA: TGTGCCAGCAGCTTGTATCTGGGGGCGAGGTGGGAGGGCGAGCAGTACTTC. Amino acid sequence: CASSLYLGARWEGEQYF.

V gene TRBV2 combines with J gene TRBJ2-5, with D perhaps given as TRBD1 or TRBD2 (6 bases each). Per the germline V gene, CDR1 is SNHLY and CDR2 is FYNNEI. Trimming took 3 bases from V and 4 from J, leaving 12 bases between them. The CDR3 runs 14 residues. Here the CDR3 DNA reads TGTGCCAGCAGTGACGGAGGGGGGAGAGAGACCCAGTACTTC. Protein: CASSDGGGRETQYF. Full variable domain (missing parts from reference TRBV2 and TRBJ2-5): EPEVTQTPSHQVTQMGQEVILRCVPISNHLYFYWYRQILGQKVEFLVSFYNNEISEKSEIFDDQFSVERPDGSNFTLKIRSTKLEDSAMYFCASSDGGGRETQYFGPGTRLLVL.

The rearrangement links TRBV27 to TRBJ1-1; D remains unclear. CDR3 length equals 13 residues. Between the trimmed V and J ends, which lost 3 bases and 6 bases, there was a span of 11 bases. Germline V CDR1 and CDR2: MNHEY, SMNVEV (reference sequence). CDR3 coding DNA: TGTGCCAGCAGTTTTGGCCAAAGCCCTGAAGCTTTCTTT. As protein: CASSFGQSPEAFF.

This clone was observed once. The V and J genes are TRBV3-1 (or the pseudogene TRBV3-2) and TRBJ2-7; TRBD2 might be the D (5 bases). Trimming stripped 4 bases from V and 4 bases from J, with 11 bases between. This CDR3 region has 13 residues. Per the germline V gene, CDR1 is LGHDT and CDR2 is YNNKEL (reference sequence). CDR3 region: CASSLNGEYEQYF. The CDR3 region has the DNA TGTGCCAGCAGCCTGAACGGGGAGTACGAGCAGTACTTC.

CDR3 protein: CASSAGLGGYF. DNA of the CDR3: TGTGCCAGCAGTGCGGGACTGGGAGGGTACTTC. V usage is TRBV6-4 and J usage is TRBJ2-7; D is possibly TRBD2 (6 bases). The V end lost 4 bases, the J end lost 12 bases, and 13 bases lay between the germline ends. CDR3 length: 11 amino acids. Germline values: CDR1 MRHNA, CDR2 SNTAGT.

The chain combines TRBV24-1 with TRBJ1-2, with 8 bases that match TRBD1. Trimming removed 4 bases from V and 8 bases from J; junction bases left unmatched: 8. The germline V gene encodes CDR1 KGHDR and CDR2 SFDVKD. There are 14 residues in the CDR3. The CDR3 spells CATSDSRRDRGYTF. For the CDR3, the DNA is TGTGCCACCAGTGACTCCAGAAGGGACAGGGGCTACACCTTC.

The J gene is TRBJ1-1, the V gene TRBV19, with D maybe TRBD1 (5 bases). V was pared by 7 bases and J by 0 bases, with 21 bases between. Germline CDR1 reads LNHDA; CDR2 reads SQIVND (reference sequence). The length of the CDR3 is 17 residues. The CDR3 DNA sequence: TGTGCCAGTACCATCCAGGCCCAGGTGGGACTGAACACTGAAGCTTTCTTT. This translates into CASTIQAQVGLNTEAFF. Variable domain in full (rest from reference TRBV19 and TRBJ1-1): DGGITQSPKYLFRKEGQNVTLSCEQNLNHDAMYWYRQDPGQGLRLIYYSQIVNDFQKGDIAEGYSVSREKKESFPLTVTSAQKNPTAFYLCASTIQAQVGLNTEAFFGQGTRLTVV.

CDR3 DNA sequence: TGTGCCAGCAGCTTAATGGCGGGGGTCTACGAGCAGTACTTC. This translates into CASSLMAGVYEQYF. The chain is built from TRBV7-3 and TRBJ2-7; 7 nucleotides align to TRBD2. The CDR3 has 14 amino acids. CDR1 is SGHTA and CDR2 is FQGTGA in the germline V gene. Germline trimming cut 1 base from V and 3 bases from J; bases unmatched to any gene: 3.

The J gene is TRBJ2-3, the V gene TRBV5-4; 7 bases are a match to TRBD1. CDR3 size: 15 residues. J gave up 1 base and V 0 bases, and 2 bases lay outside the gene matches. The germline V gene has CDR1 SGHNT and CDR2 YYREEE (reference sequence). The CDR3 sequence is CASSLGTGGTDTQYF. The CDR3 DNA sequence: TGTGCCAGCAGCTTGGGGACAGGCGGCACAGATACGCAGTATTTT.

CDR3 sequence (DNA): TGCGCCAGCAGCCAAGTTTCAGCGGGAAGCTCCTACGAGCAGTACTTC. It encodes CASSQVSAGSSYEQYF. The chain uses TRBV4-1 and TRBJ2-7; 7 bases line up with TRBD2. J gave up 0 bases and V 1 base, and 6 bases lay outside the gene matches. The CDR3 runs 16 residues. From germline, CDR1 is MGHRA and CDR2 YSYEKL.

The V call is TRBV30, the J call TRBJ2-2, with 8 bases matching TRBD1. With V trimmed by 3 bases and J by 7 bases, 7 bases remained unmatched. Looked up from germline, CDR1 is GTSNPN and CDR2 is SVGIG (reference sequence). The CDR3 consists of 14 residues. CDR3 region: CAWSPTGVRGELFF. The CDR3 DNA reads TGTGCCTGGAGCCCGACAGGGGTTCGCGGGGAGCTGTTTTTT.

The V and J genes are TRBV10-3 and TRBJ1-2, with D hard to call. The CDR3 extends over 13 amino acids. Trimming removed 3 bases at V and 1 base at J, with 6 bases between. Germline lookup yields CDR1 ENHRY and CDR2 SYGVKD. DNA of the CDR3: TGTGCCATCAGTGACAGCCTTAACTATGGCTACACCTTC. Its protein is CAISDSLNYGYTF.

The chain has TRBV28 and TRBJ1-3; TRBD1 is a possible D gene (5 bases). Trimming cost V 3 bases and J 3 bases, with 18 bases left between them. Germline V gives CDR1 MDHEN, CDR2 SYDVKM. The CDR3 spans 17 residues. CDR3 protein: CASSFRALGQGGNTIYF. CDR3 coding DNA: TGTGCCAGCAGTTTTCGGGCTCTGGGGCAGGGTGGAAACACCATATATTTT.

This clone is a singleton in its sample. The chain is built from TRBV18 and TRBJ1-6; 11 bases agree with TRBD1. Germline V gene lookup returns CDR1 KGHSH and CDR2 LQKENI. The CDR3 has 13 residues. V was pared by 5 bases and J by 14 bases, with 5 bases of the junction left unmatched. As DNA, the CDR3 is TGTGCCAGCTCAGCGGACAGGGGGCAATCCCTCCACTTT. It encodes CASSADRGQSLHF. The variable domain in full, with the rest retrieved from reference TRBV18 and TRBJ1-6, is NAGVMQNPRHLVRRRGQEARLRCSPMKGHSHVYWYRQLPEEGLKFMVYLQKENIIDESGMPKERFSAEFPKEGPSILRIQQVVRGDSAAYFCASSADRGQSLHFGNGTRLTVT.

The rearrangement joins TRBV7-2 to TRBJ1-3; TRBD1 might be the D (5 bases). V shed 1 base and J shed 4 bases, with 11 bases lying between them. CDR1 and CDR2 from the germline V gene are SGHTA and FQGNSA. The CDR3 sequence is 15 residues long. The CDR3 loop is CASSLEAGLGNTIYF. The CDR3 nucleotides are TGTGCCAGCAGCTTAGAGGCAGGGTTGGGAAACACCATATATTTT. The complete variable domain, with remaining parts taken from reference TRBV7-2 and TRBJ1-3, reads GAGVSQSPSNKVTEKGKDVELRCDPISGHTALYWYRQSLGQGLEFLIYFQGNSAPDKSGLPSDRFSAERTGGSVSTLTIQRTQQEDSAVYLCASSLEAGLGNTIYFGEGSWLTVV.

The rearrangement uses TRBV4-3 and TRBJ1-5; D is possibly TRBD1 (5 bases). Germline CDR1 reads LGHNA; CDR2 reads YSLEER. The germline V and J ends were trimmed by 1 base and 4 bases, with 11 bases remaining between them. The CDR3 has 15 amino acids. Here the CDR3 reads CASSQGAGRNQPQHF. The DNA of the CDR3 is TGCGCCAGCAGCCAAGGGGCAGGGAGGAATCAGCCCCAGCATTTT.

This clone was detected a few times. The V gene is TRBV2, the J gene TRBJ1-2; maybe TRBD1 (5 bases). CDR1 SNHLY and CDR2 FYNNEI come from the germline V gene. V gave up 6 bases and J gave up 13 bases, with 18 bases separating them. This CDR3 comprises 12 residues. The CDR3 nucleotides are TGTGCCAGCAGGAAGGCTGTAGAGGGGAGCACCTTC. Protein product: CASRKAVEGSTF. Looking up the rest from reference TRBV2 and TRBJ1-2 gives the full variable domain: EPEVTQTPSHQVTQMGQEVILRCVPISNHLYFYWYRQILGQKVEFLVSFYNNEISEKSEIFDDQFSVERPDGSNFTLKIRSTKLEDSAMYFCASRKAVEGSTFGSGTRLTVV.